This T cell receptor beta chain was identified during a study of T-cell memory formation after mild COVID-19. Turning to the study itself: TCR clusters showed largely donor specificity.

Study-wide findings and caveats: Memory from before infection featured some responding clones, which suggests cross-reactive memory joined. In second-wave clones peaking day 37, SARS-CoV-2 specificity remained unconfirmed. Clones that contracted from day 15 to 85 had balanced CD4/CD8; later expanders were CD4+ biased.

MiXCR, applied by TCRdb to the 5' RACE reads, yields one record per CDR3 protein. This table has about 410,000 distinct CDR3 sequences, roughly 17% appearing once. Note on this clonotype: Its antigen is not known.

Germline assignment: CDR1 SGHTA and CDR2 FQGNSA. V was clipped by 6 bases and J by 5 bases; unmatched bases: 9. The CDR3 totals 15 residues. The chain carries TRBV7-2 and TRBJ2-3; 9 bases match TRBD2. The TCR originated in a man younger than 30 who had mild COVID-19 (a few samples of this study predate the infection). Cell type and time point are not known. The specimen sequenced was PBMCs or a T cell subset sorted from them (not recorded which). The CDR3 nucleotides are TGTGCCAGCAGTTCCCTAGCGGGGTGGGAAGATACGCAGTATTTT. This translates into CASSSLAGWEDTQYF.